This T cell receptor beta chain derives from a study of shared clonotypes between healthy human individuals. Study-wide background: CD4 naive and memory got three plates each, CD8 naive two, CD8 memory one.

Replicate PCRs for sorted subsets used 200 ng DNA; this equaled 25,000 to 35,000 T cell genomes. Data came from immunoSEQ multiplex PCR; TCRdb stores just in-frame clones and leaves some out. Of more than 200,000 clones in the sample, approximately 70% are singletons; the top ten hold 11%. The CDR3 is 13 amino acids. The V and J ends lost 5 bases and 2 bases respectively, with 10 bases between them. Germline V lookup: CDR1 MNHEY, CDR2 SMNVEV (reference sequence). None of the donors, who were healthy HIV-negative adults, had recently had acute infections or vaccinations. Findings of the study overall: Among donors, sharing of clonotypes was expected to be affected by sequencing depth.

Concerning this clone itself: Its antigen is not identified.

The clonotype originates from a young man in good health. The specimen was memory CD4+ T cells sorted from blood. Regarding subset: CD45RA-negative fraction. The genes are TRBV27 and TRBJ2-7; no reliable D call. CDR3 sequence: CASSAFGAYEQYF. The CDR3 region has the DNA TGTGCCAGCAGTGCCTTTGGGGCCTACGAGCAGTACTTC.